The present TCR beta chain was sequenced within a study of response to subunit inactivated influenza vaccine. The CDR3 spans 13 residues. V was pared by 6 bases and J by 2 bases, with 9 bases between. In germline, CDR1 is SNHLY, CDR2 FYNNEI. As regards this clonotype: Antigen specificity is unknown.

Study-wide points: Authors proposed each seasonal influenza vaccination draws in few new T cells.

A single record per CDR3 protein comes from TCRdb applying MiXCR to the RT-PCR reads. This sample yields about 480,000 distinct CDR3 sequences, of which about 25% are seen a single time; less than 2.5% belongs to the top ten. The clonotype originates from a man aged 50 or older who received an inactivated influenza vaccine. The chain employs TRBV2 and TRBJ2-3; a weak D match, TRBD1 (5 bases). This specimen was CD4+ T cells sorted from PBMCs, taken 4 to 6 days after vaccination. The DNA for the CDR3 is TGTGCCAGCAGCGGCAGGGTCACAGATACGCAGTATTTT. This sequence encodes CASSGRVTDTQYF. The entire variable domain, with the rest obtained from reference TRBV2 and TRBJ2-3, is as follows: EPEVTQTPSHQVTQMGQEVILRCVPISNHLYFYWYRQILGQKVEFLVSFYNNEISEKSEIFDDQFSVERPDGSNFTLKIRSTKLEDSAMYFCASSGRVTDTQYFGPGTRLTVL.